This record concerns one TCR beta chain sequence. Each TCR beta cDNA library carried unique molecular identifiers. Roughly 500,000 cDNA molecules were obtained per 1 to 10 million input T cells. Via MiXCR, TCRdb re-called the PCR reads, giving one row per CDR3 protein. Here the sample spans 550,000 to 700,000 distinct CDR3 sequences, around 40% being singletons. This sample is drawn from a study of post-analysis software for immune sequencing data. This clonotype was sampled from a girl under 18 with multiple sclerosis. The specimen sequenced was blood.

CDR3 in amino acids: CASSQGQGNPNTEAFF. CDR3 sequence (DNA): TGTGCCAGCAGCCAGGGACAGGGCAACCCGAACACTGAAGCTTTCTTT. V and J are TRBV6-2 or TRBV6-3 and TRBJ1-1; 9 nucleotides line up with TRBD1. The CDR3 contains 16 residues. Looked up from germline, CDR1 is MNHEY and CDR2 is SVGEGT. J lost 1 base, V lost 6 bases, and 9 bases had no gene match.